The rows below give T cell receptor beta chains drawn from one sample of a study of early stage breast cancer tumors. Measured with immunoSEQ multiplex PCR; TCRdb has only the in-frame clones, and not every one. Of 12,000 to 15,000 clones listed, less than 85% are singletons. Sample: normal breast tissue next to the tumor. These receptors were obtained from a person aged 30 to 39 with breast cancer. CDR3s include the opening cysteine and the closing phenylalanine or tryptophan. The D gene is left open where the match is weak. Some rows have no size entry. The others give once, few or many, or a class for an expanded clone.

D gene	V gene	J gene	clone size	CDR3 DNA	CDR3 protein
NA	TRBV7-2	TRBJ2-2	once	TGTGCCAGCAGCTTACGATCGGGAGCGGGTACCGGGGAGCTGTTTTTT	CASSLRSGAGTGELFF
NA	TRBV5-1	TRBJ2-6	NA	TGCGCCAGCAGCTTGGCCCAGGTCCGCTCTGGGGCCAACGTCCTGACTTTC	CASSLAQVRSGANVLTF
TRBD2	TRBV15	TRBJ2-3	NA	TGTGCCACCAGCCAAAACCCTAGCGGGAGGGTGGCAGATACGCAGTATTTT	CATSQNPSGRVADTQYF
TRBD1	TRBV7-2	TRBJ1-5	NA	TGTGCCAGCAGCTTAACGACAGGGGATCAGCCCCAGCATTTT	CASSLTTGDQPQHF
TRBD2	TRBV19	TRBJ2-2	NA	TGTGCCAGTAGTATAACTAGCGGGAGCGGGGCCGGGGAGCTGTTTTTT	CASSITSGSGAGELFF
TRBD1	TRBV10-2	TRBJ2-7	NA	TGCGCCAGCAGTGTAAATATAGGGACAGGAGGCTACGAGCAGTACTTC	CASSVNIGTGGYEQYF
NA	TRBV30	TRBJ1-5	few	TGTGCCTGGAGTGTACAGCATCCCCAGGGGCCCCAGCATTTT	CAWSVQHPQGPQHF
NA	TRBV2	TRBJ1-2	few	TGTGCCAGCAGTACACCTAAAACGGGGGAAAGCTATGGCTACACCTTC	CASSTPKTGESYGYTF
NA	TRBV19	TRBJ2-3	NA	TGTGCCAGTAGTATGTGGGCTGCGGCGGAGAGGGAAGATACGCAGTATTTT	CASSMWAAAEREDTQYF
TRBD1	TRBV5-8	TRBJ1-1	NA	TGTGCCAGCAGCTTAATGCAGGGGGGTGAAGCTTTCTTT	CASSLMQGGEAFF
NA	TRBV10-3	TRBJ2-1	once	TGTGCCATCAGTGAAGGGGATTCCTACAATGAGCAGTTCTTC	CAISEGDSYNEQFF
TRBD1	TRBV9	TRBJ1-1	NA	TGTGCCAGCAGCCCTCAGGGGGGACCCATGAACACTGAAGCTTTCTTT	CASSPQGGPMNTEAFF
TRBD1	TRBV18	TRBJ2-7	NA	TGTGCCAGCTCAGGGACAGAAAACTCCTACGAGCAGTACTTC	CASSGTENSYEQYF
TRBD2	TRBV30	TRBJ2-3	NA	TGTGCCTGGCTATTAGCGGGAGCCACAGATACGCAGTATTTT	CAWLLAGATDTQYF
TRBD1	TRBV5-8	TRBJ2-3	NA	TGTGCCAGCAACCAGGGGGAAGAGGTGGATACGCAGTATTTT	CASNQGEEVDTQYF
NA	TRBV6-1	TRBJ2-7	once	TGTGCCAGCGATACCCGGACCCTAACGGACGAGCAGTACTTC	CASDTRTLTDEQYF
TRBD2	TRBV9	TRBJ2-1	NA	TGTGCCAGCAGCGTAGGGGAGGGGTACAATGAGCAGTTCTTC	CASSVGEGYNEQFF
NA	TRBV19	TRBJ1-2	NA	TGTGCCAGTAGTATCTCCGCCGGATCGAACTATGGCTACACCTTC	CASSISAGSNYGYTF
NA	TRBV2	TRBJ2-7	few	TGTGCCAGCCACGTGCGGTCCTACGAGCAGTACTTC	CASHVRSYEQYF
NA	TRBV4-1	TRBJ1-1	NA	TGCGCCAGCAGCCAAGTGGGGGTCATAATCGAAGCTTTCTTT	CASSQVGVIIEAFF
TRBD2	TRBV6-1	TRBJ2-1	NA	TGTGCCAGCATCCCAGCGGGAGCCTACAATGAGCAGTTCTTC	CASIPAGAYNEQFF
TRBD1	TRBV6-5	TRBJ1-2	NA	TGTGCCAGCAGTTACGCCCGGACAGGGGGCGGCTATGGCTACACCTTC	CASSYARTGGGYGYTF
NA	TRBV5-6	TRBJ1-2	NA	TGTGCCAGCAGCCGACGACGGTCCGCCTATGGCTACACCTTC	CASSRRRSAYGYTF
NA	TRBV10-3	TRBJ2-7	NA	TGTGCCATCAGAGGTCAGGGATTGTACGAGCAGTACTTC	CAIRGQGLYEQYF
TRBD2	TRBV27	TRBJ2-3	once	TGTGCCAGCAGTTTGGGGGGGGATACGCAGTATTTT	CASSLGGDTQYF
TRBD1	TRBV5-4	TRBJ2-5	once	TGTGCCAGCAGCCGACAGGGGGCCGAGGAGACCCAGTACTTC	CASSRQGAEETQYF
TRBD2	TRBV18	TRBJ2-5	few	TGTGCCAGCTCACCACGTGCTAGCGGGAGCGGATGGGGCAAAGAGACCCAGTACTTC	CASSPRASGSGWGKETQYF
TRBD1	TRBV11-2	TRBJ1-1	NA	TGTGCCAGCAGCACCAGTTGGGACAGGGTCGCTGAAGCTTTCTTT	CASSTSWDRVAEAFF
NA	TRBV6-5	TRBJ1-5	NA	TGTGCCAGCAGTTACATGGGCCCTTATAGCAATCAGCCCCAGCATTTT	CASSYMGPYSNQPQHF
TRBD1	TRBV2	TRBJ1-3	NA	TGTGCCAGCAGTGAAAGGCGGACAGGGGGATCTGGAAACACCATATATTTT	CASSERRTGGSGNTIYF
NA	TRBV10-3	TRBJ1-2	NA	TGTGCCATCAGCGCAGGGCGAACTGGCTACACCTTC	CAISAGRTGYTF
NA	TRBV20-1	TRBJ1-2	few	TGCAGTGCGTTATATGGCTACACCTTC	CSALYGYTF
NA	TRBV5-6	TRBJ2-2	NA	TGTGCCAGCAGCTTGGGGACAGACACCGGGGAGCTGTTTTTT	CASSLGTDTGELFF
TRBD2	TRBV5-6	TRBJ2-1	NA	TGTGCCAGCAGCTCGACTCCGACTAGCGGGATCTACAATGAGCAGTTCTTC	CASSSTPTSGIYNEQFF
TRBD2	TRBV7-2	TRBJ2-2	NA	TGTGCCAGCAGCTTACAACTAGCGGGAGGGGAGCTGTTTTTT	CASSLQLAGGELFF
TRBD2	TRBV10-1	TRBJ2-1	NA	TGCGCCAGCAGTGTCCTAGCGGGAGACGGTGAGCAGTTCTTC	CASSVLAGDGEQFF
TRBD1	TRBV29-1	TRBJ1-2	NA	TGCAGCGTGCAACAGGGGATCTCTAACTATGGCTACACCTTC	CSVQQGISNYGYTF
NA	TRBV27	TRBJ1-5	NA	TGTGCCAGCAGTTTTCTCCGGGACCTAAATCAGCCCCAGCATTTT	CASSFLRDLNQPQHF
NA	TRBV28	TRBJ1-3	NA	TGTGCAGTGGATCGGCGCTCTGGAAACACCATATATTTT	CAVDRRSGNTIYF
NA	TRBV1	TRBJ2-1	NA	TGCACCAGCAGCCAGTCCCTTGAGGACTACAATGAGCAGTTCTTC	CTSSQSLEDYNEQFF
NA	TRBV14	TRBJ1-5	NA	TGTGCCAGCAGCCGCGTGGGGAGAGATCAGCCCCAGCATTTT	CASSRVGRDQPQHF
TRBD2	TRBV2	TRBJ2-5	NA	TGTGCCAGGGGAGGGGCTAGCGGGTACCAAGAGACCCAGTACTTC	CARGGASGYQETQYF
TRBD1	TRBV5-4	TRBJ1-4	NA	TGTGCCAGCAGCTCGACAGGGGAATCGAATGAAAAACTGTTTTTT	CASSSTGESNEKLFF
NA	TRBV28	TRBJ1-1	NA	TGTGCCAGCAGTGGAAAAGGGGGGCCTGAAGCTTTCTTT	CASSGKGGPEAFF
NA	TRBV6-1	TRBJ1-1	NA	TGTGCCAGCAGTGAAGCCGGCCAGGGGTGGACTGAAGCTTTCTTT	CASSEAGQGWTEAFF
NA	TRBV19	TRBJ2-2	NA	TGTGCCAGTAGTGTAACAGGGCCCGGGGAGCTGTTTTTT	CASSVTGPGELFF
NA	TRBV5-4	TRBJ2-2	NA	TGTGCCAGCAGCTTGGAGGGGTGGAACACCGGGGAGCTGTTTTTT	CASSLEGWNTGELFF
NA	TRBV5-5	TRBJ1-2	NA	TGTGCCAGCAGCTTGGTACACGGAGGGAACTATGGCTACACCTTC	CASSLVHGGNYGYTF
NA	TRBV7-3	TRBJ1-1	once	TGTGCCAGCAGTCTCGTAGGAGGTGTCGAAGCTTTCTTT	CASSLVGGVEAFF
NA	TRBV2	TRBJ2-3	NA	TGTGCCAGTGTAACTTACACAGATACGCAGTATTTT	CASVTYTDTQYF
NA	TRBV30	TRBJ2-7	NA	TGTGCCTGGAGTGAAGGGGGCTACGAGCAGTACTTC	CAWSEGGYEQYF
NA	TRBV5-1	TRBJ1-1	NA	TGCGCCAGCAGCCACTGGGGGGAGAACACTGAAGCTTTCTTT	CASSHWGENTEAFF
TRBD2	TRBV7-8	TRBJ2-7	NA	TGTGCCAGCAGACCGGGACTAGCGGGAGGCCAAGAGCAGTACTTC	CASRPGLAGGQEQYF
TRBD1	TRBV18	TRBJ2-1	once	TGTGCCAGCTCACCACCGGGGTTTTTCGAGCCCAGGGGGAATGAGCAGTTCTTC	CASSPPGFFEPRGNEQFF